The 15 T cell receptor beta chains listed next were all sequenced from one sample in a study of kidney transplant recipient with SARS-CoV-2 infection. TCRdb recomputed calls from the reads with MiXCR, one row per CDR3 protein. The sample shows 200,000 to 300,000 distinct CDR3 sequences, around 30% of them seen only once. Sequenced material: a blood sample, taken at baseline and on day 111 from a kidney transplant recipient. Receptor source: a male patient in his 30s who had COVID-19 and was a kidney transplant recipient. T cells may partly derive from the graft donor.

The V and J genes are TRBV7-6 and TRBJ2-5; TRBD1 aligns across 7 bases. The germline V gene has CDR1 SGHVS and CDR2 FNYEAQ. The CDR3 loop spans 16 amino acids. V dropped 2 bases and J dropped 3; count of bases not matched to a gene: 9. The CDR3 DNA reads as TGTGCCAGCAGCTTAAGTGGTGGGACAGCCGAAGAGACCCAGTACTTC. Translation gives CASSLSGGTAEETQYF.

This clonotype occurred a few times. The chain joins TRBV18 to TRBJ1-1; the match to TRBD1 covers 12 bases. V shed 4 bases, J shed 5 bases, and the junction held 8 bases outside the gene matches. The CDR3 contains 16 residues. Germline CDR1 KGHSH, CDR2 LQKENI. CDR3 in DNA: TGTGCCAGCTCACTCCGGGACAGGGGGCGAAGGACTGAAGCTTTCTTT. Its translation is CASSLRDRGRRTEAFF. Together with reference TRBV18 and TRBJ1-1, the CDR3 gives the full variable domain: NAGVMQNPRHLVRRRGQEARLRCSPMKGHSHVYWYRQLPEEGLKFMVYLQKENIIDESGMPKERFSAEFPKEGPSILRIQQVVRGDSAAYFCASSLRDRGRRTEAFFGQGTRLTVV.

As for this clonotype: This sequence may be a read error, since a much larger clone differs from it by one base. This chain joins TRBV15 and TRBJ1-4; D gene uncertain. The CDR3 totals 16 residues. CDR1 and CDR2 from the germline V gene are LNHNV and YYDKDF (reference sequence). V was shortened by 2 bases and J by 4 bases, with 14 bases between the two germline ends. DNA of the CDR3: TGTGCCACCAGCAGATCTACCGAGACTTTTAATGAAAAACTGTTTTTT. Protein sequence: CATSRSTETFNEKLFF. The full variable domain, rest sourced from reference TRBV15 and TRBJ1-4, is DAMVIQNPRYQVTQFGKPVTLSCSQTLNHNVMYWYQQKSSQAPKLLFHYYDKDFNNEADTPDNFQSRRPNTSFCFLDIRSPGLGDTAMYLCATSRSTETFNEKLFFGSGTQLSVL.

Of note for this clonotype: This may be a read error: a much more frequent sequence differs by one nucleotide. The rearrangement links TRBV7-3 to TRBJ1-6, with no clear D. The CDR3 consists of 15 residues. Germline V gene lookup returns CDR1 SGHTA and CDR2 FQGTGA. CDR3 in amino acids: CASSLTSGNASPFHF. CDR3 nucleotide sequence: TGTGCCAGCAGCTTAACGAGCGGGAATGCTTCACCCTTCCACTTT.

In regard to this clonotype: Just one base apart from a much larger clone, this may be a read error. CDR3 in DNA: TGCGCCAGCAGTCATGTATTGCTACGCAGAAAGACCTATGGCCACACCTTC. Protein product: CASSHVLLRRKTYGHTF. The J gene is TRBJ1-2, the V gene TRBV23-1; D not resolved. TRBV23-1 is annotated as an ORF whose role is uncertain. This CDR3 spans 17 amino acids.

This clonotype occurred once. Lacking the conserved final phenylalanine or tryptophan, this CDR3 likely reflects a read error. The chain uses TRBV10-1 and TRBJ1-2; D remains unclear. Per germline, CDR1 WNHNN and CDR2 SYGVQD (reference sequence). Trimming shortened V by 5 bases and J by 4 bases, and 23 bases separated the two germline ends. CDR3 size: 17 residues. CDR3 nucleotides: TGCGCCAGCAGTTCCATGGAAAGATCGCGAAAGACCTATGGCTACACCTCC. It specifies CASSSMERSRKTYGYTS.

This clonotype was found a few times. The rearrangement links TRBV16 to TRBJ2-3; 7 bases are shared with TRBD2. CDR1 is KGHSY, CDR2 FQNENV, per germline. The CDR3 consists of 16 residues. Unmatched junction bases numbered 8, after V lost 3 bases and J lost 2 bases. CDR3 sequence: CASSHTMGGVTDTQYF. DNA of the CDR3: TGTGCCAGCAGCCACACCATGGGAGGGGTCACAGATACGCAGTATTTT.

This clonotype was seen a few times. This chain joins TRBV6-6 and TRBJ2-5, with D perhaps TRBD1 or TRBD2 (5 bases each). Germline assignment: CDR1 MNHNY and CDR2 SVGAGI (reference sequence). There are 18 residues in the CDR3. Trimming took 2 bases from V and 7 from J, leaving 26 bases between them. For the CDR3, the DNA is TGTGCCAGCAGTTACCTAACCCAGAGTTTGGGGGATTTTGGGACCCAGTACTTC. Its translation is CASSYLTQSLGDFGTQYF.

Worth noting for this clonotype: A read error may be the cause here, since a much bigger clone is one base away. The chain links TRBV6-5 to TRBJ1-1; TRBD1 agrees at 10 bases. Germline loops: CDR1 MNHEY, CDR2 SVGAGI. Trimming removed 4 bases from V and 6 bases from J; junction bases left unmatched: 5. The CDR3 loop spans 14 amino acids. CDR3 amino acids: CASSFGQGGAEAFF. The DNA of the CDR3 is TGTGCCAGCAGTTTTGGACAGGGGGGCGCTGAAGCTTTCTTT.

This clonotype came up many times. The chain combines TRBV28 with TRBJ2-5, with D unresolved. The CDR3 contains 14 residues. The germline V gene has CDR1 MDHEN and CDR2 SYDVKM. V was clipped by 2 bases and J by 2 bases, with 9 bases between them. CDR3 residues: CASSLGQVQETQYF. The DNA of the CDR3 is TGTGCCAGCAGTTTAGGGCAGGTTCAAGAGACCCAGTACTTC.

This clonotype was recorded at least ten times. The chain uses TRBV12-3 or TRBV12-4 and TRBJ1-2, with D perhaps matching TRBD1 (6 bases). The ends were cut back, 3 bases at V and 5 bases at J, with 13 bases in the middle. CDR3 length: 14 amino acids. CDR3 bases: TGTGCCAGCAGTTTGACAGGTGTGGGATATGGCTACACCTTC. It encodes CASSLTGVGYGYTF.

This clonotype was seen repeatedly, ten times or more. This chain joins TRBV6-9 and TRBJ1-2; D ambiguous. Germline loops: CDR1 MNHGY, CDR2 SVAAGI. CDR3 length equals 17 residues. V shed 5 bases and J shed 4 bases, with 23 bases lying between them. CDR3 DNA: TGTGCCAGCAGTCACGATGCGCCTTACGGAAAGACCTATGGCTACACCTTC. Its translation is CASSHDAPYGKTYGYTF.

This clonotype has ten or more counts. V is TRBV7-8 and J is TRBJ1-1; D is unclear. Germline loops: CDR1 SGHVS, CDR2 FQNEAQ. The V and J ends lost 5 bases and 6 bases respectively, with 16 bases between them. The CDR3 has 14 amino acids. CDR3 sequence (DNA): TGTGCCAGCAGCCCCTTGGAGGGTATCCCTGAAGCTTTCTTT. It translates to CASSPLEGIPEAFF.

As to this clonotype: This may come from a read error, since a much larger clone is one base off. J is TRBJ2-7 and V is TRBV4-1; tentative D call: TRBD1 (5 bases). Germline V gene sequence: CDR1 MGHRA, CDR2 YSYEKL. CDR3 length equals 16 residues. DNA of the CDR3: TGCACCAGCAGCCAGGTACAACAGGTTTCGGCCTACGAGCAGTACTTC. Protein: CTSSQVQQVSAYEQYF.

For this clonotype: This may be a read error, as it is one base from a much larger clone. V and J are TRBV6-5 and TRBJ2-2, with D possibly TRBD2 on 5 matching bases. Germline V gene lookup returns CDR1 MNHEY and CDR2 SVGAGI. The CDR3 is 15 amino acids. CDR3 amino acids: CASSPASPNTGELSF. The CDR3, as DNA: TGTGCCAGCAGCCCTGCATCTCCGAACACCGGGGAGCTGTCTTTT.